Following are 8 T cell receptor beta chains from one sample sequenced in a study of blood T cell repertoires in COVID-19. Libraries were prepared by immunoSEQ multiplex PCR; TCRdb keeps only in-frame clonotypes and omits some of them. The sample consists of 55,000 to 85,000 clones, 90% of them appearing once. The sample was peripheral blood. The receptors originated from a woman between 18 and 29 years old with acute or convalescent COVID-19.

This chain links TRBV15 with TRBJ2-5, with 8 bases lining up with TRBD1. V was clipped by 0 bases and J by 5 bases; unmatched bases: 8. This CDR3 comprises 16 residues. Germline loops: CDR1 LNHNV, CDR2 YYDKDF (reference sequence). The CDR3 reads CATSRDPQGAMETQYF. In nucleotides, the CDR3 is TGTGCCACCAGCAGAGATCCCCAGGGGGCGATGGAGACCCAGTACTTC.

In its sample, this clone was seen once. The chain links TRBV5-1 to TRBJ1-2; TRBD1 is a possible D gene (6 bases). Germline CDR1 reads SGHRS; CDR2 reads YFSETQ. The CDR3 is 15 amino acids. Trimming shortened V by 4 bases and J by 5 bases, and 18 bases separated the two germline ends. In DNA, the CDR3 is TGCGCCAGCAGCCCCCGGGACAAACTCGGTTATGGCTACACCTTC. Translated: CASSPRDKLGYGYTF.

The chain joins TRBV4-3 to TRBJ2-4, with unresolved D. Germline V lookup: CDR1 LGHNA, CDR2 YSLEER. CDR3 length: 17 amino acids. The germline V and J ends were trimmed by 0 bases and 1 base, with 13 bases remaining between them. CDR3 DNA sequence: TGCGCCAGCAGCCAAGATTTAGCCCGCGCGGCCAAAAACATTCAGTACTTC. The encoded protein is CASSQDLARAAKNIQYF.

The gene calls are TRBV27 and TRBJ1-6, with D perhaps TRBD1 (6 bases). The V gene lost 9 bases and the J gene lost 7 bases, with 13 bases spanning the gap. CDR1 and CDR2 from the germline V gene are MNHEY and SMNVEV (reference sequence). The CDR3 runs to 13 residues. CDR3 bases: TGTGCCAGTCGAACAGGGTTCAATTCACCCCTCCACTTT. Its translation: CASRTGFNSPLHF.

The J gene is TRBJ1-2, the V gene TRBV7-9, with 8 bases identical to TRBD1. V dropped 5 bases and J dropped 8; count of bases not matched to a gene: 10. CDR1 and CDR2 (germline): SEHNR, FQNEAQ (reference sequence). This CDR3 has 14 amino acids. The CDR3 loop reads CASSTRQGLQGYTF. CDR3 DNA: TGTGCCAGCAGCACCCGACAGGGGCTCCAGGGCTACACCTTC.

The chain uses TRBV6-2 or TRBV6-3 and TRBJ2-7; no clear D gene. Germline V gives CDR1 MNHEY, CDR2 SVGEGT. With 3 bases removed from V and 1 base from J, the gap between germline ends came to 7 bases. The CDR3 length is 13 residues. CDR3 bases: TGTGCCAGCAGTTATGCAGTGTCCTACGAGCAGTACTTC. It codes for CASSYAVSYEQYF.

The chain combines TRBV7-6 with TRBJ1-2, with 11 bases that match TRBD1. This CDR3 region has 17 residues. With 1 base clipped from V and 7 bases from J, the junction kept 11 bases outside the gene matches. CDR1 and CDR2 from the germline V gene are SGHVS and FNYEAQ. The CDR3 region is CASSLDWTGGRVVGYTF. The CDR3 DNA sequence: TGTGCCAGCAGCTTAGACTGGACAGGGGGCCGGGTGGTTGGCTACACCTTC.

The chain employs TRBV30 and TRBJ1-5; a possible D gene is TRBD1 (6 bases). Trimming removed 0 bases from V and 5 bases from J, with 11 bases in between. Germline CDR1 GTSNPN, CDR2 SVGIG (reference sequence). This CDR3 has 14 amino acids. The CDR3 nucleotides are TGTGCCTGGAGTGTAGGGGGACAACATCAGCCCCAGCATTTT. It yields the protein CAWSVGGQHQPQHF.